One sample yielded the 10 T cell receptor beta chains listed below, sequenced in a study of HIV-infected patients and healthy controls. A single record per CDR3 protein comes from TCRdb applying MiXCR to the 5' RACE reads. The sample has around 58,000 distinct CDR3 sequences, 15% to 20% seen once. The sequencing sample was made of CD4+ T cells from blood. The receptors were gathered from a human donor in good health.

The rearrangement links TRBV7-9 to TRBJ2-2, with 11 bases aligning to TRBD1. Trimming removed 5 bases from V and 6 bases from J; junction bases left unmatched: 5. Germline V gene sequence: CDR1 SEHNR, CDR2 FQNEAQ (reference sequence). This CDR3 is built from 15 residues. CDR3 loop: CASSRPGQGAGELFF. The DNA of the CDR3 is TGTGCCAGCAGCCGACCGGGACAGGGGGCCGGGGAGCTGTTTTTT. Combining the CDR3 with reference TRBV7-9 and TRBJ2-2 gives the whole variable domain DTGVSQNPRHKITKRGQNVTFRCDPISEHNRLYWYRQTLGQGPEFLTYFQNEAQLEKSRLLSDRFSAERPKGSFSTLEIQRTEQGDSAMYLCASSRPGQGAGELFFGEGSRLTVL.

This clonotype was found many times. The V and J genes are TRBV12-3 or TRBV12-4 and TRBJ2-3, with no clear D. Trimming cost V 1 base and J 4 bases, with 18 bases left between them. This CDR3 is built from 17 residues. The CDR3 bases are TGTGCCAGCAGTTTAGGAAGGAGCCGGGTCTCCCCAGATACGCAGTATTTT. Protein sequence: CASSLGRSRVSPDTQYF.

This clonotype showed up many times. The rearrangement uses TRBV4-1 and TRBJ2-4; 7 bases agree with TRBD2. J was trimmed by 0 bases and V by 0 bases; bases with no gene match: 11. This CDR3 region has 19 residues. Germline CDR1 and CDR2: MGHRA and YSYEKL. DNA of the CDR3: TGCGCCAGCAGCCAAGATCGGGCTACTAGCGAATTAGCCAAAAACATTCAGTACTTC. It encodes CASSQDRATSELAKNIQYF.

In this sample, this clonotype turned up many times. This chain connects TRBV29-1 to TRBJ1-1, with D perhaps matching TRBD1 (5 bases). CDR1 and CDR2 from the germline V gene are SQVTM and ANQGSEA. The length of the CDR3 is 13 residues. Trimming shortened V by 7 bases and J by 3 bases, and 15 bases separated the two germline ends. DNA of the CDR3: TGCAGCGCTTCACACCAAGGGGACACTGAAGCTTTCTTT. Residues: CSASHQGDTEAFF.

The chain's CDR3 is CALKGRGWNTGELFF. CDR3 sequence (DNA): TGTGCCCTCAAGGGACGGGGGTGGAACACCGGGGAGCTGTTTTTT. This chain joins TRBV30 and TRBJ2-2; a weak D match, TRBD2 (6 bases). Germline V lookup: CDR1 GTSNPN, CDR2 SVGIG (reference sequence). V lost 8 bases and J 1 base, leaving 17 bases between the germline ends. This CDR3 has 15 residues.

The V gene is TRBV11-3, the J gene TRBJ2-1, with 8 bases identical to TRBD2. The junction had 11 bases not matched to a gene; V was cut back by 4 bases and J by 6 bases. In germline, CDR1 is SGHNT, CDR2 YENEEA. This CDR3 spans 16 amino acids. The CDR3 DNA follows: TGTGCCAGCAGCTCAATGAGGACTAGCCGCATCAATGAGCAGTTCTTC. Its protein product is CASSSMRTSRINEQFF.

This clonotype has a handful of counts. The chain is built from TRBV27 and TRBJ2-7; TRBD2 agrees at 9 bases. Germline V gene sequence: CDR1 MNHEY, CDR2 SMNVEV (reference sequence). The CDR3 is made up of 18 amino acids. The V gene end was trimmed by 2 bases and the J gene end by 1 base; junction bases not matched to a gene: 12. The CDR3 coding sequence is TGTGCCAGCAGTTTACGGCTGCCTAGCGGGGTTAGATCCTACGAGCAGTACTTC. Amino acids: CASSLRLPSGVRSYEQYF.

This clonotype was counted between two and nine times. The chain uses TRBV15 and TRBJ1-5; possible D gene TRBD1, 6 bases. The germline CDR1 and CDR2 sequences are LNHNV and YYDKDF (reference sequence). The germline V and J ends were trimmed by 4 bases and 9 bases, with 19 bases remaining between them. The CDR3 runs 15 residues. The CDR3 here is CATSKRDIERRPQHF. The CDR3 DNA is TGTGCCACCAGCAAGAGGGACATTGAGCGACGGCCCCAGCATTTT.

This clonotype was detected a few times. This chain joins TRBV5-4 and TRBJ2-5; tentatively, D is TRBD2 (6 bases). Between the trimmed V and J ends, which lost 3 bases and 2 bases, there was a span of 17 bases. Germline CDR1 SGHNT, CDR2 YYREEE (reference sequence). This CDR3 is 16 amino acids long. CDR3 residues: CASSSRILANQETQYF. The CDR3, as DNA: TGTGCCAGCAGCTCCCGGATTCTAGCGAATCAAGAGACCCAGTACTTC.

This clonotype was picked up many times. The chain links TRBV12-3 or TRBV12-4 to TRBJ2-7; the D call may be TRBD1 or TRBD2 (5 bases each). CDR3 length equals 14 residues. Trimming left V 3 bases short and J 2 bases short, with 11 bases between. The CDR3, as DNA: TGTGCCAGCAGTTTTCGGCAGGGACCCTACGAGCAGTACTTC. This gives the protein CASSFRQGPYEQYF.